This record looks at one TCR beta chain sequence and its context. The sample belongs to a study of blood T cell repertoires in COVID-19. In the study overall: From T cells, B-cell-depleted T cells, or PBMCs came the material, which was cDNA or gDNA.

Per the authors' pipeline: Reference gene primer amplification in the assay estimated nucleated cell counts. The data were produced by immunoSEQ multiplex PCR, yet TCRdb's version contains in-frame clones alone and is incomplete. V and J calls and clone size are given by that table; D and trimming were obtained from the DNA. The profile covers some 120,000 clones, with 65% to 90% appearing a single time and under 7% taken by the ten largest. The CDR3 is 16 amino acids. With 4 bases removed from V and 0 bases from J, the gap between germline ends came to 10 bases. Germline V lookup: CDR1 WSHSY, CDR2 SAAADI.

The clonotype was recovered from a man aged 80 or over with active or convalescent COVID-19. Sequences were obtained from peripheral blood. This chain joins TRBV10-2 and TRBJ2-6; weak D call: TRBD1 (6 bases). CDR3 nucleotide sequence: TGCGCCAGCAGTGGACAGGTTAGCTCTGGGGCCAACGTCCTGACTTTC. It yields the protein CASSGQVSSGANVLTF.